The clone carrying this T cell receptor (beta chain) came up a few times. The antigen remains undetermined. This record belongs to a study of cytomegalovirus exposure and HLA in healthy donors. Trimming shortened V by 7 bases and J by 1 base, and 10 bases separated the two germline ends. Germline loops: CDR1 MNHNS, CDR2 SASEGT. This CDR3 comprises 13 residues. Study conclusions and caveats: Several V segments, TRBV6-2 and TRBV6-3 among them, could not be told apart and were dropped. An assumption of roughly uniform sequencing depth across donors underlay the presence/absence analyses. In a later analysis, V- and J-gene trimming of beta chains associated with a DCLRE1C missense variant, replicated independently.

The study ran its PCR with 60 Vbeta and 13 Jbeta primers. Produced via immunoSEQ multiplex PCR; TCRdb's table is partial and in-frame only. The profile shows roughly 160,000 clones, 77% of them singletons. This rearrangement joins TRBV6-1 to TRBJ1-1, with D possibly matching TRBD1 (5 bases). This clonotype originated in a woman between 25 and 40 years old in good health and CMV-seronegative. Sequenced input: PBMCs. The CDR3: CASNKQANTEAFF. CDR3 DNA: TGTGCCAGCAATAAACAGGCGAACACTGAAGCTTTCTTT.